This TCR beta chain was identified during a study of blood T cell repertoires in COVID-19. The overall study: Donors in the United States, Italy and Spain gave samples during acute or convalescent COVID-19. Sources were T cells, B-cell-depleted T cells, or PBMCs; the material itself was cDNA or gDNA.

Trimming at V came to 4 bases and at J to 5 bases, leaving 7 bases not matched to a gene. Per the germline V gene, CDR1 is SNHLY and CDR2 is FYNNEI. The CDR3 loop spans 16 amino acids. Study processing details: From reference gene primer amplification, estimates of nucleated cell counts were derived. Measured with immunoSEQ multiplex PCR; TCRdb has only the in-frame clones, and not every one. The DNA was the basis for D and trimming; V, J and clone size are from that table. The sample yields about 300,000 clones, about 85% seen once. The receptor comes from a human donor in a cohort sampled during active COVID-19. V usage is TRBV2 and J usage is TRBJ2-5, with 13 bases that match TRBD2. The sample was peripheral blood. The CDR3 sequence is CASSALGLAGAETQYF. In DNA form, the CDR3 reads TGTGCCAGCAGTGCCTTAGGACTAGCGGGAGCGGAGACCCAGTACTTC. Using reference TRBV2 and TRBJ2-5 for the parts outside the CDR3, the full variable domain is EPEVTQTPSHQVTQMGQEVILRCVPISNHLYFYWYRQILGQKVEFLVSFYNNEISEKSEIFDDQFSVERPDGSNFTLKIRSTKLEDSAMYFCASSALGLAGAETQYFGPGTRLLVL.